The entry that follows covers one TCR beta chain sequence. Its antigen remains unknown. The CDR3 loop spans 16 amino acids. The germline V gene has CDR1 SNHLY and CDR2 FYNNEI. Between the trimmed V and J ends, which lost 11 bases and 4 bases, there was a span of 23 bases. The data originate from a study of cytomegalovirus exposure and HLA in healthy donors. PCR primers comprised 60 Vbeta and 13 Jbeta primers. Profiling relied on immunoSEQ multiplex PCR, and the TCRdb table lists in-frame clones only, not all of them. The table shows about 200,000 clones, with roughly 87% occurring only once. Overall study results and limits: Reportedly, TCR beta sequences accurately predicted HLA-A and HLA-B alleles in most subjects. Later on, a genetic analysis was performed. It linked a missense variant in DCLRE1C with V- and J-gene trimming of TCR beta.

Material: PBMCs. The V and J genes are TRBV2 and TRBJ2-2; D might be TRBD1 (6 bases). The receptor comes from a boy aged 2-15 years in good health and CMV-seronegative. CDR3 sequence (DNA): TGTGCCGGACGAGGGTGGATGCAGGGGCCCACCGGGGAGCTGTTTTTT. Protein sequence: CAGRGWMQGPTGELFF.